The following is a T cell receptor beta chain sequence with its context. The data stem from a study of blood T cell repertoires in COVID-19. Study as a whole: Samples came from the United States, Italy and Spain, spanning acute and convalescent COVID-19. PBMCs, B-cell-depleted T cells, or T cells were the source of the cDNA or gDNA that made up the material.

This CDR3 contains 12 residues. Per the germline V gene, CDR1 is SQVTM and CDR2 is ANQGSEA. V lost 3 bases and J 2 bases, leaving 7 bases between the germline ends. Original analysis: Amplification of reference gene primers provided the estimated nucleated cell counts. Measured with immunoSEQ multiplex PCR; TCRdb has only the in-frame clones, and not every one. V, J and clone size reflect that table, while D and trimming were determined from the DNA. The table has 150,000 or so clones, around 80% seen once. Sequencing was carried out using peripheral blood. The V and J genes are TRBV29-1 and TRBJ2-5, with a weak D call TRBD1 (5 bases). The TCR comes from a human donor with acute or convalescent COVID-19. The donor label of this sample is uncertain. CDR3 DNA sequence: TGCAGCGTTGAGGCAGGGCAAGAGACCCAGTACTTC. Its translation is CSVEAGQETQYF. Supplemented by reference TRBV29-1 and TRBJ2-5, the full variable domain reads SAVISQKPSRDICQRGTSLTIQCQVDSQVTMMFWYRQQPGQSLTLIATANQGSEATYESGFVIDKFPISRPNLTFSTLTVSNMSPEDSSIYLCSVEAGQETQYFGPGTRLLVL.